The T cell receptor beta chain described here comes from a study of siplizumab effects on memory and regulatory T cells. Study-wide results and caveats: For siplizumab cultures, the suppressive function of their proliferating Tregs was not confirmed. The alloresponse seemed to draw substantially on naive T cells, which appeared more diverse than memory cells. The study found that siplizumab significantly reduced alloreactive sequences traceable to unstimulated CD4+ memory cells.

The CDR3 extends over 16 amino acids. V shed 3 bases and J shed 0 bases, with 11 bases lying between them. The germline V gene encodes CDR1 MNHEY and CDR2 SMNVEV (reference sequence). Per individual sample, around 9.1 x 10^4 TCR templates were assayed. TCRdb keeps only in-frame clones here, not all; method: immunoSEQ multiplex PCR. The sample lists around 97,000 clones; roughly 94% were seen once. Points on this clone: Its antigen is currently unknown.

This clonotype originated in a human donor in good health. Sequenced: non-Treg CD4+ T cells sorted from blood. The gene calls are TRBV27 and TRBJ1-4; possible D gene TRBD1, 6 bases. Here the CDR3 reads CASSFDRLATNEKLFF. CDR3 bases: TGTGCCAGCAGTTTCGACAGGCTTGCAACTAATGAAAAACTGTTTTTT.